A selection of T cell receptor beta chains follows, all from one sample in a study of OX40 agonist ivuxolimab in advanced cancers. Assay used: immunoSEQ multiplex PCR; TCRdb lists only in-frame clones, some missing. Among around 67,000 clones, 80% were seen once, and the ten largest hold approximately 1.2%. Sequencing used CD4+ or CD8+ T cells sorted from blood, obtained in a trial of the OX40 agonist ivuxolimab. The receptors shown here come from an adult with an advanced solid tumor such as melanoma, head and neck, liver or kidney cancer. Both conserved end residues are trimmed from each CDR3. Each record gives: V gene, J gene, CDR3 protein.

V gene: TRBV2; J gene: TRBJ1-6; CDR3 protein: ASTEDRGGNSPLH
V gene: TRBV6-5; J gene: TRBJ2-7; CDR3 protein: ASSSFWDPNYEQY
V gene: TRBV5-1; J gene: TRBJ2-3; CDR3 protein: ASSFNFLPDTQY
V gene: TRBV6-5; J gene: TRBJ1-2; CDR3 protein: ASRRGANYGYT
V gene: TRBV18; J gene: TRBJ2-3; CDR3 protein: ASSPYPKLTGAGDTQY
V gene: TRBV6-5; J gene: TRBJ1-6; CDR3 protein: ASSSRGSPLH
V gene: TRBV20-1; J gene: TRBJ1-4; CDR3 protein: SPAKEKLF
V gene: TRBV7-2; J gene: TRBJ2-1; CDR3 protein: ASSLAGSGGPYNEQF
V gene: TRBV6-5; J gene: TRBJ1-3; CDR3 protein: ATQRGNTIY
V gene: TRBV2; J gene: TRBJ1-2; CDR3 protein: ASTPDRGNNYGYT
V gene: TRBV25-1; J gene: TRBJ2-7; CDR3 protein: ASSNSGVRREQY
V gene: TRBV19; J gene: TRBJ1-5; CDR3 protein: ASSIDYRTVLSNQPQH
V gene: TRBV6-1; J gene: TRBJ2-1; CDR3 protein: ASSLTPEQF
V gene: TRBV19; J gene: TRBJ2-6; CDR3 protein: ASSRGQGRSGANVLT
V gene: TRBV11-2; J gene: TRBJ2-1; CDR3 protein: ASSLWGRRVVNEQF
V gene: TRBV30; J gene: TRBJ2-1; CDR3 protein: AWSLAVNEQF
V gene: TRBV5-1; J gene: TRBJ2-3; CDR3 protein: ASSLFTTGADTQY
V gene: TRBV29-1; J gene: TRBJ2-5; CDR3 protein: SVGLGTSDETQY
V gene: TRBV7-2; J gene: TRBJ2-1; CDR3 protein: ASSLGDTYNEQF
V gene: TRBV9; J gene: TRBJ2-1; CDR3 protein: ASSLLERGPPYEQF
V gene: TRBV6-1; J gene: TRBJ1-3; CDR3 protein: AVHRFSGNTIY
V gene: TRBV18; J gene: TRBJ1-1; CDR3 protein: ASSPRGSSNTEAF
V gene: TRBV6-6; J gene: TRBJ1-5; CDR3 protein: ASSILLGTDYQPQH
V gene: TRBV30; J gene: TRBJ1-4; CDR3 protein: AWSAGRSNEKLF
V gene: TRBV2; J gene: TRBJ1-2; CDR3 protein: ASSVTIDSLYGYT
V gene: TRBV7-6; J gene: TRBJ2-6; CDR3 protein: ASSYDPFSGANVLT